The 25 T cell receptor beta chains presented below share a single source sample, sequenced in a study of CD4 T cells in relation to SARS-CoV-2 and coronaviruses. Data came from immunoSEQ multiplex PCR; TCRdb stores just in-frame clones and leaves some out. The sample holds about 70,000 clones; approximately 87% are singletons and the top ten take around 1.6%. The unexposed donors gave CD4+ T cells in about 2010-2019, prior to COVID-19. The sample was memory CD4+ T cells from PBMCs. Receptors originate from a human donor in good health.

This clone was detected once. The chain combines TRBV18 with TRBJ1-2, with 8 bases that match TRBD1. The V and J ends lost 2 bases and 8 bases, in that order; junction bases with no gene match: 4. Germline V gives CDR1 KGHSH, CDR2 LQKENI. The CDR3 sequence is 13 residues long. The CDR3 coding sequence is TGTGCCAGCTCACCAGGACAGGGTGAAGGCTACACCTTC. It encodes CASSPGQGEGYTF.

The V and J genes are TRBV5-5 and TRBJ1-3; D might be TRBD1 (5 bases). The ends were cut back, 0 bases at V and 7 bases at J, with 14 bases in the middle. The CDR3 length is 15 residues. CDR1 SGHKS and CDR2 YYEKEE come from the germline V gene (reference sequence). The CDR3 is CASSLAPAGGNTIYF. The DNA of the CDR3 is TGTGCCAGCAGCTTGGCCCCGGCGGGGGGGAACACCATATATTTT.

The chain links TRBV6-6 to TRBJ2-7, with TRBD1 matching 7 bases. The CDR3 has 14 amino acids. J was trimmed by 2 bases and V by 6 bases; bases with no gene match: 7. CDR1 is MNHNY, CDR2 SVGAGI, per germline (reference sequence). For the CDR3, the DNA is TGTGCCAGCAGGCACCGACAGGGAACCTACGAGCAGTACTTC. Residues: CASRHRQGTYEQYF.

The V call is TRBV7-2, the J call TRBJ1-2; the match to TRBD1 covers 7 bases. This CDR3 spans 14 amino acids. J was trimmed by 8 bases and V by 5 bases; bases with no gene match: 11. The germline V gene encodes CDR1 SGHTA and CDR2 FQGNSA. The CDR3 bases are TGTGCCAGCAGCCCTAGGGGGCGGGCAGAAGGCTACACCTTC. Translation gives CASSPRGRAEGYTF. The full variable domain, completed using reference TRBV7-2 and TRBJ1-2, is GAGVSQSPSNKVTEKGKDVELRCDPISGHTALYWYRQSLGQGLEFLIYFQGNSAPDKSGLPSDRFSAERTGGSVSTLTIQRTQQEDSAVYLCASSPRGRAEGYTFGSGTRLTVV.

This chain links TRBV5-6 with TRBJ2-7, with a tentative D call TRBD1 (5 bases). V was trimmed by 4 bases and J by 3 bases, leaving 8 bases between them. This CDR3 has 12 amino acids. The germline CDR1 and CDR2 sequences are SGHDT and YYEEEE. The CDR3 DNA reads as TGTGCCAGCAGCCGGACAAGCTACGAGCAGTACTTC. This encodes CASSRTSYEQYF.

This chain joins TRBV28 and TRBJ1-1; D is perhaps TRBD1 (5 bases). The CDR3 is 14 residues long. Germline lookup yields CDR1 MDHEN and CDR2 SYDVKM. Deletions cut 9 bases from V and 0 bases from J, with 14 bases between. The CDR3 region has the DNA TGTGCCAGTAGGGAGCGGGGCATGAACACTGAAGCTTTCTTT. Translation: CASRERGMNTEAFF.

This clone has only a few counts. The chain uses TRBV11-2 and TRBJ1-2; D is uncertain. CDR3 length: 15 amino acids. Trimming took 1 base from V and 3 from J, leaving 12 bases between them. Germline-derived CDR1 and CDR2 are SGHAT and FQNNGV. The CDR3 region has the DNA TGTGCCAGCAGCTTAGTACTGGGGATGGACTATGGCTACACCTTC. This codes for CASSLVLGMDYGYTF.

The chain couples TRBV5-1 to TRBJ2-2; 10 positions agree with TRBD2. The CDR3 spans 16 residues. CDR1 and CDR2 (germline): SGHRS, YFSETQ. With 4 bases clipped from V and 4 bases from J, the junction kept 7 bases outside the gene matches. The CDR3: CASSQTSGASTGELFF. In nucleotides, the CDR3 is TGCGCCAGCAGCCAAACTAGCGGGGCTTCCACCGGGGAGCTGTTTTTT.

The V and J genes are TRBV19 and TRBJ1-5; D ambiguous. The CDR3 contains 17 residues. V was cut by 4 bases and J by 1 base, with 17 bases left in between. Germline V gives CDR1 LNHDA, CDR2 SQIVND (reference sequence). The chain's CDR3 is CASSTLFNLASNQPQHF. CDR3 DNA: TGTGCCAGTAGTACGTTATTTAATCTAGCGAGCAATCAGCCCCAGCATTTT.

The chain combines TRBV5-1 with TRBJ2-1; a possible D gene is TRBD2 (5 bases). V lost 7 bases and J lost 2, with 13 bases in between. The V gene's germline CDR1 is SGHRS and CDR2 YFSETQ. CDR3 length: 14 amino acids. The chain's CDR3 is CASHPGSPYNEQFF. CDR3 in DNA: TGCGCCAGCCACCCGGGGTCCCCCTACAATGAGCAGTTCTTC. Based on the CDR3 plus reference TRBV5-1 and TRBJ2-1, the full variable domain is KAGVTQTPRYLIKTRGQQVTLSCSPISGHRSVSWYQQTPGQGLQFLFEYFSETQRNKGNFPGRFSGRQFSNSRSEMNVSTLELGDSALYLCASHPGSPYNEQFFGPGTRLTVL.

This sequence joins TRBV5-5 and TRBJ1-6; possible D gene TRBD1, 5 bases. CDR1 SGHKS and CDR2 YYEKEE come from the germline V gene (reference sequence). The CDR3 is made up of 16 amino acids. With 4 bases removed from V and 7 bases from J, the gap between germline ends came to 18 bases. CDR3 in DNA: TGTGCCAGCAGCCCCCTCGGGGCGGCAGCCAATTCACCCCTCCACTTT. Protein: CASSPLGAAANSPLHF. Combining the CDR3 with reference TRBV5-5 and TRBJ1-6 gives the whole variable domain DAGVTQSPTHLIKTRGQQVTLRCSPISGHKSVSWYQQVLGQGPQFIFQYYEKEERGRGNFPDRFSARQFPNYSSELNVNALLLGDSALYLCASSPLGAAANSPLHFGNGTRLTVT.

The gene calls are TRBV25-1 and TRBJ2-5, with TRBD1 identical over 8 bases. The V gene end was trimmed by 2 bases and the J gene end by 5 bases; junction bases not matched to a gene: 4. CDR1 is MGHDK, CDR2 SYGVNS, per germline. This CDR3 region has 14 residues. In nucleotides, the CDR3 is TGTGCCAGCAGTGAACAGGGGGCGCGGGAGACCCAGTACTTC. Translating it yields CASSEQGARETQYF.

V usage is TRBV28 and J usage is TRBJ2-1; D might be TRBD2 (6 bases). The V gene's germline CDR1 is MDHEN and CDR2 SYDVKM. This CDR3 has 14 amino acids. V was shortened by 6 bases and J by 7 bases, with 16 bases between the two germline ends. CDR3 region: CASRVSGLGNEQFF. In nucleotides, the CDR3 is TGTGCCAGCAGGGTTAGCGGTTTGGGGAATGAGCAGTTCTTC. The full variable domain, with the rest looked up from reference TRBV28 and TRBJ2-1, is DVKVTQSSRYLVKRTGEKVFLECVQDMDHENMFWYRQDPGLGLRLIYFSYDVKMKEKGDIPEGYSVSREKKERFSLILESASTNQTSMYLCASRVSGLGNEQFFGPGTRLTVL.

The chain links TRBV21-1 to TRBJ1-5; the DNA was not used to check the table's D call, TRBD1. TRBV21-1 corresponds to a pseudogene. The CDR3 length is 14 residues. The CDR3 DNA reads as TGTGCCAGCAGCAAGCACAGGGTTCTCCAGCCCCAGCATTTT. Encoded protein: CASSKHRVLQPQHF.

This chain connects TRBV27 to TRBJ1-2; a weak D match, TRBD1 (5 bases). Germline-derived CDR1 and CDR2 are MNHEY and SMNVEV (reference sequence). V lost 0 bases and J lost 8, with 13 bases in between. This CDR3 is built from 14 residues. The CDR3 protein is CASSLSWNQGGYTF. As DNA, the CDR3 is TGTGCCAGCAGTTTATCGTGGAATCAGGGAGGCTACACCTTC.

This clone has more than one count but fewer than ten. This chain's CDR3 is CATGGSAYEQYF. The CDR3 nucleotides are TGTGCCACAGGCGGCAGCGCCTACGAGCAGTACTTC. The chain joins TRBV19 to TRBJ2-7; D unclear. The CDR3 totals 12 residues. Germline-derived CDR1 and CDR2 are LNHDA and SQIVND (reference sequence). V shed 10 bases and J shed 2 bases, with 12 bases lying between them.

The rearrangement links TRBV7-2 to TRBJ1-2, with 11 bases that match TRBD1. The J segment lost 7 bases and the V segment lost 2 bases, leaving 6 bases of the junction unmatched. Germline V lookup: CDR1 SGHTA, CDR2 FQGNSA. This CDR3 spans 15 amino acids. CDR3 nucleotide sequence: TGTGCCAGCAGCTTATTTGGACAGGGGGCCTCTGGCTACACCTTC. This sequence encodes CASSLFGQGASGYTF.

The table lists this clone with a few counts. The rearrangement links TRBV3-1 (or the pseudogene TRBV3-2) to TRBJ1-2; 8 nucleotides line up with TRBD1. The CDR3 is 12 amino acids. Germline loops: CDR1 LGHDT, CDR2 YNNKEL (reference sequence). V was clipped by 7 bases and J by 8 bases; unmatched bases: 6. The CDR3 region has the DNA TGTGCCAGCACGGACAGGGTAACCGGCTACACCTTC. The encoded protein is CASTDRVTGYTF.

The CDR3 nucleotides are TGTGCCAGCAGCGTAGTAGCCTCAAGGGGTTCTGGAAACACCATATATTTT. This translates into CASSVVASRGSGNTIYF. V and J are TRBV9 and TRBJ1-3; D may be TRBD1 (5 bases). This CDR3 is 17 amino acids long. Germline CDR1 is SGDLS and CDR2 is YYNGEE. V gave up 0 bases and J gave up 1 base, with 14 bases separating them.

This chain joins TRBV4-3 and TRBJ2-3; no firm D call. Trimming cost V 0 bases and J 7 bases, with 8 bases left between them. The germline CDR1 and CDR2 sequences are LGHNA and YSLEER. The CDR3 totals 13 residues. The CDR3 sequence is CASSQETSNTQYF. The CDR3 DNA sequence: TGCGCCAGCAGCCAAGAGACTTCAAATACGCAGTATTTT.

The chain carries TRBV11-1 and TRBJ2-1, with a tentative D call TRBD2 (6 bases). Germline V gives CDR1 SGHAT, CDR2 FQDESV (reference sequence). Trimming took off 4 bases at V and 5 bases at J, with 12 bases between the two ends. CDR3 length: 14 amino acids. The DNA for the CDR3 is TGTGCCAGCAGCTGGGGACTGGGGGACAATGAGCAGTTCTTC. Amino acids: CASSWGLGDNEQFF.

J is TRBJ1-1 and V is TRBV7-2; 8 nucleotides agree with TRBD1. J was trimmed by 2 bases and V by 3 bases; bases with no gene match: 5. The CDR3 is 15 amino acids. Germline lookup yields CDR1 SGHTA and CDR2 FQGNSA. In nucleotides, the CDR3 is TGTGCCAGCAGCTTGCTACAGGGGGGAAACACTGAAGCTTTCTTT. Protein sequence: CASSLLQGGNTEAFF.

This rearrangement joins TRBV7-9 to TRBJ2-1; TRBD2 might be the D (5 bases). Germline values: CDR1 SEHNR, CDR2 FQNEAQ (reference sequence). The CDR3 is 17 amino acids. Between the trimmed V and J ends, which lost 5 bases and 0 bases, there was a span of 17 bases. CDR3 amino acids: CASSPAYGVSSYNEQFF. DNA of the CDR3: TGTGCCAGCAGCCCGGCCTACGGGGTAAGCTCCTACAATGAGCAGTTCTTC.

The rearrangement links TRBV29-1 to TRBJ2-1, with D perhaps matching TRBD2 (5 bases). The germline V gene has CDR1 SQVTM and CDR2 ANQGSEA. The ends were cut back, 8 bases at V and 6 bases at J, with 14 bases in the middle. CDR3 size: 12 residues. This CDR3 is CSFPTSSNEQFF. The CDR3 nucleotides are TGCAGCTTTCCCACTAGTAGCAATGAGCAGTTCTTC.

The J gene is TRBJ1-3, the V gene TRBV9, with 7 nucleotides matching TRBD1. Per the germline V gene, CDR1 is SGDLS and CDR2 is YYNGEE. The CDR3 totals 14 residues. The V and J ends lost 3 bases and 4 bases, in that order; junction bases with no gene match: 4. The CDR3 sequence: CASSGPGQGNTIYF. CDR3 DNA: TGTGCCAGCAGCGGGCCGGGACAGGGAAACACCATATATTTT.